The rows below give T cell receptor beta chains drawn from one sample of a study of blood T cell repertoires in COVID-19. The table came from immunoSEQ multiplex PCR; TCRdb's copy has only in-frame clones and leaves some out. Found here are 270,000 or so clones, about nine tenths of them singletons; the top ten hold about 8.6%. The sample was peripheral blood. These receptors came from a man aged 40-55 years with active or convalescent COVID-19. Each CDR3 is given with its conserved first and last residue. D genes are given only for firm matches. Expanded clones get a size class; other rows say once, few or many, or leave the size out.

V gene	clone size	J gene	D gene	CDR3 DNA	CDR3 protein
TRBV5-4	.	TRBJ1-1	TRBD1	TGTGCCAGCAGCTCAAATCTTGGGACAGGGCGGACTGAAGCTTTCTTT	CASSSNLGTGRTEAFF
TRBV9	few	TRBJ1-2	TRBD1	TGTGCCAGCAGCGTAGGGGGACAGGTCTATGGCTACACCTTC	CASSVGGQVYGYTF
TRBV5-1	once	TRBJ2-1	TRBD2	TGCGCCAGCAGCCCCCAACTAGCGGGGGACAATGAGCAGTTCTTC	CASSPQLAGDNEQFF
TRBV19	.	TRBJ1-1	.	TGTGCCAGTAGTATCGGAGGGACTCCCCCTGAAGCTTTCTTT	CASSIGGTPPEAFF
TRBV9	.	TRBJ2-1	TRBD1	TGTGCCAGCAGCGGGGGGACAGATCACAATGAGCAGTTCTTC	CASSGGTDHNEQFF
TRBV6-5	once	TRBJ1-2	TRBD1	TGTGCCAGCAGTCACCGACAGGGATGGGGCTACACCTTC	CASSHRQGWGYTF
TRBV11-3	.	TRBJ1-3	TRBD1	TGTGCCAGCAGCCCCCAACTGAGTGACAGGGCTGGAAACACCATATATTTT	CASSPQLSDRAGNTIYF
TRBV5-1	few	TRBJ1-2	.	TGCGCCAGCAGCCTAGGGACTTTAAACTATGGCTACACCTTC	CASSLGTLNYGYTF
TRBV10-3	.	TRBJ2-7	TRBD2	TGTGCCATCAGTGAGGAGGGGAGCGGGAGACGCCATGGAGAGCAGTACTTC	CAISEEGSGRRHGEQYF
TRBV11-3	.	TRBJ2-3	.	TGTGCCAGCAGCGAAGATAGCGGCAGATTCACAGATACGCAGTATTTT	CASSEDSGRFTDTQYF
TRBV10-3	.	TRBJ1-2	TRBD1	TGTGCCATCAGTGAGTCTAACAGGGGATATGGCTACACCTTC	CAISESNRGYGYTF
TRBV5-6	.	TRBJ2-2	.	TGTGCCAGCAGCTTCGGACAGAGCTCGAACACCGGGGAGCTGTTTTTT	CASSFGQSSNTGELFF
TRBV11-2	.	TRBJ2-7	.	TGTGCCAGCAGCTTATATGGGCAGGGTCAAATCTACGAGCAGTACTTC	CASSLYGQGQIYEQYF
TRBV29-1	.	TRBJ2-1	TRBD2	TGCAGCGTTGATTCCGGGAGGGCCGCGAATGAGCAGTTCTTC	CSVDSGRAANEQFF
TRBV3-1/TRBV3-2	few	TRBJ1-6	.	TGTGCCAGCAGCCAGAAACACAATTCACCCCTCCACTTT	CASSQKHNSPLHF
TRBV28	.	TRBJ2-7	TRBD2	TGTGCCAGCAGTCGCCGACTAGCGGGGGGGCCCTACGAGCAGTACTTC	CASSRRLAGGPYEQYF